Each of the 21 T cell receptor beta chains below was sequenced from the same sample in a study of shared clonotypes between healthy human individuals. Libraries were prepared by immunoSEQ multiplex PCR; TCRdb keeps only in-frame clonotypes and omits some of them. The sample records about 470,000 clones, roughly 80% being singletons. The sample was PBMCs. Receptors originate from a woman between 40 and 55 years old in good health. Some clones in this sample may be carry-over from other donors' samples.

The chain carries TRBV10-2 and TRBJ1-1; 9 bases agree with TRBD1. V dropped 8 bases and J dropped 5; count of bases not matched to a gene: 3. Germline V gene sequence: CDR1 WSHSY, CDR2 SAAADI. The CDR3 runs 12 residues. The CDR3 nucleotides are TGCGCCAGCGGGACAGGGAGAACTGAAGCTTTCTTT. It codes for CASGTGRTEAFF.

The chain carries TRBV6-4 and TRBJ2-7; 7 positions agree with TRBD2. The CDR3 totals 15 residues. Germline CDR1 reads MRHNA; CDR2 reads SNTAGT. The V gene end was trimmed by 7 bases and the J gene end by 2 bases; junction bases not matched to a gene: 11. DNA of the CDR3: TGTGCCAGCACGAGGCGCCTAGCGGCAACCTACGAGCAGTACTTC. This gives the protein CASTRRLAATYEQYF.

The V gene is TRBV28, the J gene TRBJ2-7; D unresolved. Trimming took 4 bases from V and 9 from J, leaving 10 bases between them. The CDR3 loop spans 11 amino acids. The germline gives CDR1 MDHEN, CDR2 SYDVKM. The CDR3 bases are TGTGCCAGCAGTTCGGAACGCGGGCAGTACTTC. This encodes CASSSERGQYF.

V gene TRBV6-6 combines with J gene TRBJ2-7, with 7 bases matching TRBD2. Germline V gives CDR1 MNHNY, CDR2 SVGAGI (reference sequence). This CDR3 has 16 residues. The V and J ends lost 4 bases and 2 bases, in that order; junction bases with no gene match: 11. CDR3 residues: CASSSPWWEGTYEQYF. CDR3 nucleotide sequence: TGTGCCAGCAGTTCCCCATGGTGGGAGGGGACCTACGAGCAGTACTTC.

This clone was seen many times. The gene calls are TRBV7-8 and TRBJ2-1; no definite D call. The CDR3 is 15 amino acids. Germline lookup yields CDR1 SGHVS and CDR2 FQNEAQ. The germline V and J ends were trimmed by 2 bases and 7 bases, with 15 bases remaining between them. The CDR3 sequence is CASSLRRFPTNEQFF. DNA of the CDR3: TGTGCCAGCAGCTTAAGGCGTTTTCCGACAAATGAGCAGTTCTTC.

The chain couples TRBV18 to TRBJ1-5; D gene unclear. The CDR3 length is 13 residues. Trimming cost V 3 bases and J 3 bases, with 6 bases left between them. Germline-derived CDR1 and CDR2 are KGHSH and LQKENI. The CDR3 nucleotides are TGTGCCAGCTCACCCCAGGTCAATCAGCCCCAGCATTTT. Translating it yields CASSPQVNQPQHF. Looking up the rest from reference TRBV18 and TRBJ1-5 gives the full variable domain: NAGVMQNPRHLVRRRGQEARLRCSPMKGHSHVYWYRQLPEEGLKFMVYLQKENIIDESGMPKERFSAEFPKEGPSILRIQQVVRGDSAAYFCASSPQVNQPQHFGDGTRLSIL.

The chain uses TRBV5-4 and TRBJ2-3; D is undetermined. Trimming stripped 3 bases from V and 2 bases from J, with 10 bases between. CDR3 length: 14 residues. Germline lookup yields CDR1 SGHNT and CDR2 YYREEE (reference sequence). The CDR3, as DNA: TGTGCCAGCAGCTCTACTGGGTACACAGATACGCAGTATTTT. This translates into CASSSTGYTDTQYF.

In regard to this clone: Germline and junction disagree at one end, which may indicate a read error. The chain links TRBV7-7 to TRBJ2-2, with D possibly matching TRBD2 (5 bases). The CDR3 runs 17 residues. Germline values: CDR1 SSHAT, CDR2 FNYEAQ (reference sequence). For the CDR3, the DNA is TGTGCTAGCAGCTTAGCCGTCCCGGGGTCGAACACCGGGGAGCTGTTTTTT. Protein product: CASSLAVPGSNTGELFF.

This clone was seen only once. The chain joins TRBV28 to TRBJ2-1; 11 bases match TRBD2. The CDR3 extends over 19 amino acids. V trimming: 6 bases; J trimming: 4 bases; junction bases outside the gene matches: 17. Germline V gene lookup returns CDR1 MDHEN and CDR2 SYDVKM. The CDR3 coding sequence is TGTGCCAGCAGCCGCGGGGCTAGCGGGAGGATGTACGGGTACAATGAGCAGTTCTTC. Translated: CASSRGASGRMYGYNEQFF.

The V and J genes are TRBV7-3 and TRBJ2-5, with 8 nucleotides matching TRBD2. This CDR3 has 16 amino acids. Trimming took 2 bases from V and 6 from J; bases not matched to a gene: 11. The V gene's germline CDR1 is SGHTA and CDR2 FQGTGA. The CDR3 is CASSLGPAGVSKTQYF. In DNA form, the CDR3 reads TGTGCCAGCAGCTTAGGCCCAGCGGGAGTTAGTAAGACCCAGTACTTC.

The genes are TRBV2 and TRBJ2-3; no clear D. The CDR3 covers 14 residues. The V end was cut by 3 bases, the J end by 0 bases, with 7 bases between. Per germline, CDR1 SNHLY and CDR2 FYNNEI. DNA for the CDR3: TGTGCCAGCAGTGAGCACAGTAGCACAGATACGCAGTATTTT. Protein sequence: CASSEHSSTDTQYF.

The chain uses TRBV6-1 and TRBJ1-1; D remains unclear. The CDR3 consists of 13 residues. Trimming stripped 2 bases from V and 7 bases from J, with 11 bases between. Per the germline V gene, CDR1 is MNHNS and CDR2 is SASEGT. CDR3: CASSELGLDEAFF. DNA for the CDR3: TGTGCCAGCAGTGAACTGGGGTTGGATGAAGCTTTCTTT.

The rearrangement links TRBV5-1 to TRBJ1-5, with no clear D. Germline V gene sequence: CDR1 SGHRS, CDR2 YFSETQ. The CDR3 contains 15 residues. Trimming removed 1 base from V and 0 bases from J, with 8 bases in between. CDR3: CASSLSSFSNQPQHF. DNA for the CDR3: TGCGCCAGCAGCTTGAGCAGTTTTAGCAATCAGCCCCAGCATTTT.

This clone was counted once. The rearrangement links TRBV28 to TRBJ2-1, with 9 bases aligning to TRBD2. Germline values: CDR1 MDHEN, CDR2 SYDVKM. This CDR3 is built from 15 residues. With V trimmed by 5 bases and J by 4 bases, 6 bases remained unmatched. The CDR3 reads CASSDSGRVYNEQFF. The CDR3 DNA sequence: TGTGCCAGCAGTGATAGCGGGAGAGTGTACAATGAGCAGTTCTTC. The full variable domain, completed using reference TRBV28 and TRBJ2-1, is DVKVTQSSRYLVKRTGEKVFLECVQDMDHENMFWYRQDPGLGLRLIYFSYDVKMKEKGDIPEGYSVSREKKERFSLILESASTNQTSMYLCASSDSGRVYNEQFFGPGTRLTVL.

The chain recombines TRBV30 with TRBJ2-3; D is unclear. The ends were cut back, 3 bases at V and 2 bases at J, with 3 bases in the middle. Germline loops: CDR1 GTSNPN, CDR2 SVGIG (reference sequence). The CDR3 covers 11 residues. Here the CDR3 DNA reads TGTGCCTGGAGGGACACAGATACGCAGTATTTT. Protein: CAWRDTDTQYF.

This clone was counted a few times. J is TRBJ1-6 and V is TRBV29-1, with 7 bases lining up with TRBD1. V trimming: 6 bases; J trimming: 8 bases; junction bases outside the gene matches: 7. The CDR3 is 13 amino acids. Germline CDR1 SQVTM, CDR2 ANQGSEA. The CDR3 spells CSVGQGGDSPLHF. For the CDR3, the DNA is TGCAGCGTGGGTCAGGGGGGAGATTCACCCCTCCACTTT.

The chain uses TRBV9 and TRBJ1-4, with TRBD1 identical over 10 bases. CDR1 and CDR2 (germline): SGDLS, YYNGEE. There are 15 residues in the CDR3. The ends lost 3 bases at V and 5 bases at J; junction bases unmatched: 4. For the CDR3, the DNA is TGTGCCAGCAGCGGACAGGGGGCTGGGAATGAAAAACTGTTTTTT. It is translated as CASSGQGAGNEKLFF.

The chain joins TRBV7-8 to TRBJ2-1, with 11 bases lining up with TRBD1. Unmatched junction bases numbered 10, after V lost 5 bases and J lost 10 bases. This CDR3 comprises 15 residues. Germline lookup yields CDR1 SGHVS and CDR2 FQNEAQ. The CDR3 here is CASSLSGTGGIEQFF. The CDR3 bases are TGTGCCAGCAGCCTAAGTGGGACAGGGGGTATCGAGCAGTTCTTC.

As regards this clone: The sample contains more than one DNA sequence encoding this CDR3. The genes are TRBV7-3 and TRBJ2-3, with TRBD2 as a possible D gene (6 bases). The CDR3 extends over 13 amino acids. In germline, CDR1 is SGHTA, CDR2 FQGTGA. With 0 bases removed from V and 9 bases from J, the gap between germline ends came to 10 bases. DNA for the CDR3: TGTGCCAGCAGCTTAACGGAGGGCGGCACGCAGTATTTT. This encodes CASSLTEGGTQYF.

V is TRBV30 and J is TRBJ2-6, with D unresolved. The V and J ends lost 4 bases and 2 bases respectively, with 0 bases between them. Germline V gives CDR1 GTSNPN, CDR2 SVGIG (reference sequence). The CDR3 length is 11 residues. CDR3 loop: CAWTGANVLTF. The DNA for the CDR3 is TGTGCCTGGACTGGGGCCAACGTCCTGACTTTC.

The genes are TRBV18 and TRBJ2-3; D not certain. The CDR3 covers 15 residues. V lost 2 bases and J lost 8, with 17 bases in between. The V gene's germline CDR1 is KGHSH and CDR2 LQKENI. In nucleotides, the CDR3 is TGTGCCAGCTCACCAGCGGCCGAAACTCTGGCTACGCAGTATTTT. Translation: CASSPAAETLATQYF.